These T cell receptor beta chains were read from a single sample in a study of OX40 agonist ivuxolimab in advanced cancers. The method was immunoSEQ multiplex PCR; TCRdb's version includes in-frame clones alone and lacks a portion of them. The data contain roughly 73,000 clones, under 90% of them singletons. Specimen: CD4+ or CD8+ T cells sorted from blood, collected in a trial of the OX40 agonist ivuxolimab. These receptors all come from an adult with an advanced solid tumor such as melanoma, head and neck, liver or kidney cancer. Both conserved end residues are part of each CDR3. D genes are given only for firm matches. Only some rows state a clone size, as once, few, many or a class for expanded clones.

d_gene	abundance	v_gene	j_gene	CDR3aa	CDR3nt
.	.	TRBV6-6	TRBJ1-2	CASSYSYDRLYGYTF	TGTGCCAGCAGTTACTCGTACGACAGACTCTATGGCTACACCTTC
.	once	TRBV6-5	TRBJ1-1	CASGGRAEDTEAFF	TGTGCCAGCGGGGGCAGGGCTGAGGACACTGAAGCTTTCTTT
.	.	TRBV2	TRBJ2-5	CASSILGGQETQYF	TGTGCCAGCAGTATCCTCGGAGGGCAAGAGACCCAGTACTTC
.	.	TRBV30	TRBJ2-3	CAWRIKLSTDTQYF	TGTGCCTGGAGGATTAAGCTGTCGACAGATACGCAGTATTTT
.	few	TRBV5-1	TRBJ2-5	CASSLSPQETQYF	TGCGCCAGCAGCTTGTCTCCCCAAGAGACCCAGTACTTC
TRBD2	.	TRBV12-5	TRBJ2-3	CASGLGLADSTDTQYF	TGTGCTAGTGGTTTGGGACTAGCGGATAGCACAGATACGCAGTATTTT
.	.	TRBV19	TRBJ1-1	CASTNQFRNTEAFF	TGTGCCAGTACGAATCAGTTTCGTAACACTGAAGCTTTCTTT
TRBD1	.	TRBV6-1	TRBJ1-2	CASSEYGTAYGYTF	TGTGCCAGCAGTGAATATGGGACAGCCTATGGCTACACCTTC
.	.	TRBV27	TRBJ1-2	CASSGRHNYGYTF	TGTGCCAGCAGCGGGCGACATAACTATGGCTACACCTTC
.	.	TRBV11-2	TRBJ1-5	CASSLTWSQPQHF	TGTGCCAGCAGCTTAACGTGGTCTCAGCCCCAGCATTTT
.	.	TRBV30	TRBJ2-7	CAWSRTTGAYEQYF	TGTGCCTGGAGCCGGACGACAGGTGCCTACGAGCAGTACTTC
TRBD1	.	TRBV27	TRBJ2-7	CASSLQTGGIAYEQYF	TGTGCCAGCAGTCTCCAGACAGGGGGCATAGCCTACGAGCAGTACTTC
TRBD1	.	TRBV19	TRBJ2-7	CASSTMTGSSYEQYF	TGTGCCAGTAGTACCATGACAGGGAGCTCCTACGAGCAGTACTTC
.	once	TRBV6-5	TRBJ2-3	CASSYDSRNTQYF	TGTGCCAGCAGTTACGACAGTCGTAATACGCAGTATTTT
TRBD1	.	TRBV5-4	TRBJ1-1	CASSLEQGPGVTEAFF	TGTGCCAGCAGCCTCGAACAGGGGCCCGGGGTCACTGAAGCTTTCTTT
.	once	TRBV29-1	TRBJ2-1	CSVDQRPAGEQFF	TGCAGCGTTGACCAGCGTCCGGCGGGTGAGCAGTTCTTC
.	.	TRBV2	TRBJ2-3	CATTASDTQYF	TGTGCCACCACAGCGTCGGATACGCAGTATTTT
.	.	TRBV4-1	TRBJ2-5	CASSQVTVRGHETQYF	TGCGCCAGCAGCCAAGTAACTGTCAGGGGCCATGAGACCCAGTACTTC
.	.	TRBV5-1	TRBJ2-3	CASSYPSSTDTQYF	TGCGCCAGCAGTTATCCCTCTAGCACAGATACGCAGTATTTT
.	.	TRBV6-5	TRBJ2-2	CASSPRTPGELFF	TGTGCCAGCAGCCCCCGCACGCCCGGGGAGCTGTTTTTT
.	.	TRBV13	TRBJ1-1	CASSPLAGGNTEAFF	TGTGCCAGCAGCCCGTTAGCAGGTGGGAACACTGAAGCTTTCTTT
.	once	TRBV6-5	TRBJ1-6	CASSNQGVGSPLHF	TGTGCCAGCAGCAACCAGGGAGTTGGCTCACCCCTCCACTTT
TRBD2	.	TRBV2	TRBJ2-3	CASSQRGLAGNTQYF	TGTGCCAGCAGTCAAAGGGGGCTAGCGGGGAATACGCAGTATTTT
TRBD1	few	TRBV6-6	TRBJ2-7	CASSSSAGTGSYEQYF	TGTGCCAGCAGTTCCAGCGCCGGGACAGGGTCCTACGAGCAGTACTTC
TRBD2	.	TRBV25-1	TRBJ2-7	CASSELASGRYEQYF	TGTGCCAGCAGTGAACTGGCTAGCGGGAGATACGAGCAGTACTTC
.	.	TRBV7-2	TRBJ1-1	CASSPVLRGTEAFF	TGTGCCAGCAGCCCCGTGTTGAGGGGCACTGAAGCTTTCTTT
.	.	TRBV5-1	TRBJ1-1	CASSLTGRVAFF	TGCGCCAGCAGCTTGACAGGGCGTGTGGCTTTCTTT
.	.	TRBV7-9	TRBJ1-1	CASSALGGTEAFF	TGTGCCAGCAGCGCGTTAGGGGGCACTGAAGCTTTCTTT
TRBD1	.	TRBV19	TRBJ2-2	CASSFRDRMTGELFF	TGTGCCAGTAGTTTCCGGGACAGGATGACCGGGGAGCTGTTTTTT
TRBD1	.	TRBV11-3	TRBJ1-1	CASSLGGQGGNTEAFF	TGTGCCAGCAGCTTAGGAGGACAGGGGGGGAACACTGAAGCTTTCTTT
.	.	TRBV2	TRBJ1-2	CASKIPQGYGYTF	TGTGCCAGTAAAATCCCCCAGGGCTATGGCTACACCTTC
.	.	TRBV5-4	TRBJ2-3	CASSLGPTDTQYF	TGTGCCAGCAGCCTCGGGCCTACAGATACGCAGTATTTT
.	.	TRBV7-2	TRBJ2-7	CASSSPSASYEQYF	TGTGCCAGCAGCTCACCTAGCGCATCCTACGAGCAGTACTTC
.	.	TRBV19	TRBJ1-5	CASTLGAQALPQHF	TGTGCCAGTACCTTGGGGGCGCAGGCCCTGCCCCAGCATTTT
TRBD1	.	TRBV30	TRBJ1-4	CAGQGDEKLFF	TGTGCGGGACAGGGGGATGAAAAACTGTTTTTT
TRBD2	.	TRBV6-5	TRBJ2-1	CASRGSGGAWEQFF	TGTGCCAGCAGAGGTAGCGGGGGGGCCTGGGAGCAGTTCTTC
.	once	TRBV30	TRBJ1-6	CAWSVSRGGDSPLHF	TGTGCCTGGAGTGTAAGCAGGGGAGGGGATTCACCCCTCCACTTT
TRBD1	once	TRBV19	TRBJ1-2	CASSSPGQDNYGYTF	TGTGCCAGTAGTAGCCCGGGACAGGATAACTATGGCTACACCTTC
.	.	TRBV19	TRBJ1-3	CASIQNTGGNTIYF	TGTGCCAGTATTCAGAATACGGGAGGAAACACCATATATTTT
.	.	TRBV5-4	TRBJ2-2	CASRSGTGFTGELFF	TGTGCCAGCAGGTCCGGGACGGGATTCACCGGGGAGCTGTTTTTT
.	.	TRBV5-1	TRBJ1-2	CASSLDRGNYGYTF	TGCGCCAGCAGCTTGGATCGGGGTAACTATGGCTACACCTTC
.	.	TRBV15	TRBJ2-3	CATSRRQESTDTQYF	TGTGCCACCAGCAGGAGACAGGAAAGCACAGATACGCAGTATTTT
.	.	TRBV18	TRBJ2-3	CASSFTILDTTDTQYF	TGTGCCAGCTCCTTCACCATCCTAGACACCACAGATACGCAGTATTTT
TRBD2	.	TRBV6-5	TRBJ2-7	CASSTRGGYEQYF	TGTGCCAGCTCCACCCGCGGGGGTTACGAGCAGTACTTC
.	.	TRBV7-2	TRBJ2-5	CASSSTRVETQYF	TGTGCCAGCAGCTCCACTAGAGTGGAGACCCAGTACTTC
.	.	TRBV18	TRBJ1-2	CASSPPGINYGYTF	TGTGCCAGCTCCCCACCCGGAATTAACTATGGCTACACCTTC
.	few	TRBV19	TRBJ1-5	CASKGDQPQHF	TGTGCCAGTAAGGGGGATCAGCCCCAGCATTTT
.	.	TRBV28	TRBJ2-5	CASSLFMSPFQSQYF	TGTGCCAGCAGTTTATTCATGAGTCCCTTTCAGTCCCAGTACTTC
.	.	TRBV4-1	TRBJ1-6	CASSPYGLGTLHF	TGCGCCAGCAGCCCCTACGGGCTAGGGACCCTCCACTTT
TRBD1	.	TRBV5-1	TRBJ1-2	CASSSGQGAFLGYTF	TGCGCCAGCAGCTCTGGACAGGGGGCCTTTCTGGGCTACACCTTC
.	few	TRBV27	TRBJ1-5	CASSPRAGNQPQHF	TGTGCCAGCAGTCCACGGGCCGGCAATCAGCCCCAGCATTTT
.	.	TRBV7-2	TRBJ2-7	CASSLDQAHNEQYF	TGTGCCAGCAGCTTAGATCAGGCGCACAACGAGCAGTACTTC
.	.	TRBV29-1	TRBJ2-5	CSVRLQPRLLETQYF	TGCAGCGTAAGGCTACAACCAAGATTGTTGGAGACCCAGTACTTC
TRBD2	.	TRBV28	TRBJ2-7	CASSPALAGSYEQYF	TGTGCCAGCAGTCCGGCTCTAGCGGGCTCCTACGAGCAGTACTTC
TRBD2	.	TRBV15	TRBJ2-3	CATSQGLADSTDTQYF	TGTGCCACCAGCCAGGGACTAGCGGACAGCACAGATACGCAGTATTTT